Included here is one T cell receptor (beta chain) sequence, with context. Primers included in the PCR were 60 Vbeta and 13 Jbeta primers. Produced via immunoSEQ multiplex PCR; TCRdb's table is partial and in-frame only. This sample has about 82,000 clones, with over 65% found just once. The data stem from a study of cytomegalovirus exposure and HLA in healthy donors. The CDR3 loop spans 16 amino acids. Unmatched junction bases numbered 5, after V lost 0 bases and J lost 3 bases. The V gene's germline CDR1 is SGHTA and CDR2 FQGNSA. Sequenced: PBMCs. The receptor was isolated from a man aged 25 to 40 in good health and CMV-seropositive. This chain uses TRBV7-2 with TRBJ2-3, with 8 bases that match TRBD2. CDR3 in amino acids: CASSLAIAGLTDTQYF. CDR3 nucleotide sequence: TGTGCCAGCAGCTTAGCGATAGCGGGGTTGACAGATACGCAGTATTTT.